This T cell receptor beta chain was captured in a study of blood T cell repertoires in COVID-19. Study-level information: Both acute and convalescent COVID-19 samples were obtained from the United States, Italy and Spain. PBMCs, B-cell-depleted T cells, or T cells were the source of the cDNA or gDNA that made up the material.

Original processing notes: Estimates of nucleated cell counts were drawn from the amplification of reference gene primers. Measured with immunoSEQ multiplex PCR; TCRdb has only the in-frame clones, and not every one. V and J calls and clone size come straight from that table; D and trimming were deduced from the DNA. This sample has about 50,000 clones; roughly nine tenths occur once, and the top ten carry around 30%. This CDR3 spans 15 amino acids. In germline, CDR1 is MDHEN, CDR2 SYDVKM. The V end lost 5 bases, the J end lost 0 bases, and 11 bases lay between the germline ends. Source material: peripheral blood. This receptor was identified in an elderly woman with acute or convalescent COVID-19. The rearrangement joins TRBV28 to TRBJ1-3, with D hard to call. The chain's CDR3 is CASSALESSGNTIYF. CDR3 nucleotide sequence: TGTGCCAGCAGTGCACTAGAAAGCTCTGGAAACACCATATATTTT.